These 9 T cell receptor beta chains were sequenced from one sample in a study of T cell changes during pregnancy in multiple sclerosis. Sequencing was performed with immunoSEQ multiplex PCR; in TCRdb, only in-frame clones are kept and a portion is missing. The repertoire has about 69,000 clones, more than 85% of them found once; the top ten carry about 0.31%. The sequencing here drew on CD4+ T cells from peripheral blood mononuclear cells, taken in the third trimester of pregnancy. These TCRs come from a female donor in good health, enrolled as a control in a pregnancy study.

This clone was counted only a few times. This chain joins TRBV5-8 and TRBJ1-6, with 7 bases lining up with TRBD1. This CDR3 has 13 amino acids. Unmatched junction bases numbered 7, after V lost 4 bases and J lost 12 bases. CDR1 is SGHTS, CDR2 YDEGEE, per germline. CDR3 in amino acids: CASSPRTGRPLHF. CDR3 coding DNA: TGTGCCAGCAGCCCCCGGACAGGAAGACCCCTCCACTTT.

The chain carries TRBV5-1 and TRBJ1-3; unclear D gene. The CDR3 is made up of 13 amino acids. Germline CDR1 and CDR2: SGHRS and YFSETQ. V dropped 4 bases and J dropped 2 bases, with 7 bases sitting between them. This chain's CDR3 is CASSPGTGNTIYF. The CDR3 DNA reads as TGCGCCAGCAGCCCGGGTACTGGAAACACCATATATTTT.

The chain has TRBV10-3 and TRBJ1-1, with D perhaps matching TRBD1 (6 bases). V was trimmed by 0 bases and J by 5 bases, leaving 13 bases between them. This CDR3 spans 15 amino acids. Germline CDR1 and CDR2: ENHRY and SYGVKD. For the CDR3, the DNA is TGTGCCATCAGTGAGTCACAGGGTATGTGGACTGAAGCTTTCTTT. Encoded protein: CAISESQGMWTEAFF.

J is TRBJ1-3 and V is TRBV27, with D unresolved. V lost 0 bases and J 2 bases, leaving 8 bases between the germline ends. The germline CDR1 and CDR2 sequences are MNHEY and SMNVEV (reference sequence). The CDR3 spans 15 residues. The CDR3 here is CASSLSHTPGNTIYF. The DNA for the CDR3 is TGTGCCAGCAGTTTATCGCACACCCCTGGAAACACCATATATTTT.

The chain couples TRBV6-1 to TRBJ1-4; D may be TRBD1 (5 bases). In germline, CDR1 is MNHNS, CDR2 SASEGT. There are 14 residues in the CDR3. Trimming removed 6 bases at V and 5 bases at J, with 13 bases between. CDR3 loop: CASRRPGGNEKLFF. CDR3 DNA: TGTGCCAGCAGGCGCCCGGGGGGGAATGAAAAACTGTTTTTT.

J is TRBJ1-1 and V is TRBV19; no definite D call. From germline, CDR1 is LNHDA and CDR2 SQIVND (reference sequence). This CDR3 region has 15 residues. Trimming removed 3 bases from V and 7 bases from J, with 18 bases in between. The CDR3 DNA reads as TGTGCCAGTAGTATTTCGGCACGGCCAGGTGTTGAAGCTTTCTTT. Its protein is CASSISARPGVEAFF.

The chain joins TRBV5-4 to TRBJ2-3; possible D gene TRBD1, 6 bases. Germline CDR1 reads SGHNT; CDR2 reads YYREEE (reference sequence). V gave up 5 bases and J gave up 2 bases, with 15 bases separating them. This CDR3 is built from 15 residues. The CDR3 is CASRMRGTATDTQYF. The CDR3 DNA follows: TGTGCCAGCAGAATGAGGGGGACCGCCACAGATACGCAGTATTTT.

J is TRBJ1-1 and V is TRBV7-2, with D perhaps TRBD1 (6 bases). CDR1 SGHTA and CDR2 FQGNSA come from the germline V gene. The CDR3 loop spans 13 amino acids. Trimming stripped 5 bases from V and 4 bases from J, with 11 bases between. The CDR3 coding sequence is TGTGCCAGCAGCCCGGCAGGGGTCACTGAAGCTTTCTTT. Its translation: CASSPAGVTEAFF.

The gene calls are TRBV18 and TRBJ1-3, with D uncertain. CDR3 length: 16 amino acids. Germline lookup yields CDR1 KGHSH and CDR2 LQKENI. V was shortened by 3 bases and J by 0 bases, with 12 bases between the two germline ends. CDR3 nucleotide sequence: TGTGCCAGCTCACCGATTAGCCTCAACTCTGGAAACACCATATATTTT. Residues: CASSPISLNSGNTIYF.